These 14 T cell receptor beta chains were sequenced from one sample in a study of blood T cell repertoires in COVID-19. Libraries were prepared by immunoSEQ multiplex PCR; TCRdb keeps only in-frame clonotypes and omits some of them. Found here are approximately 300,000 clones, 90% of them singletons; the top ten hold around 3.9%. Sequenced sample: PBMCs or T cells enriched from blood (not recorded which). The source of these receptors is a woman between 25 and 40 years old who had been exposed to COVID-19.

The chain links TRBV30 to TRBJ1-1; 8 bases map to TRBD1. V trimming: 4 bases; J trimming: 1 base; junction bases outside the gene matches: 5. The CDR3 covers 14 residues. Germline loops: CDR1 GTSNPN, CDR2 SVGIG (reference sequence). DNA of the CDR3: TGTGCCTGGAATCCAGGACAGGGGAACACTGAAGCTTTCTTT. Protein product: CAWNPGQGNTEAFF. Full variable domain (remainder filled in from reference TRBV30 and TRBJ1-1): SQTIHQWPATLVQPVGSPLSLECTVEGTSNPNLYWYRQAAGRGLQLLFYSVGIGQISSEVPQNLSASRPQDRQFILSSKKLLLSDSGFYLCAWNPGQGNTEAFFGQGTRLTVV.

The CDR3 reads CASPGQSYNEQFF. The CDR3 nucleotides are TGTGCCAGCCCTGGTCAGTCCTACAATGAGCAGTTCTTC. The chain has TRBV5-8 and TRBJ2-1; D is ambiguous. This CDR3 spans 13 amino acids. Trimming stripped 7 bases from V and 1 base from J, with 9 bases between. The germline gives CDR1 SGHTS, CDR2 YDEGEE. Together with reference TRBV5-8 and TRBJ2-1, the CDR3 gives the full variable domain: EAGVTQSPTHLIKTRGQQATLRCSPISGHTSVYWYQQALGLGLQFLLWYDEGEERNRGNFPPRFSGRQFPNYSSELNVNALELEDSALYLCASPGQSYNEQFFGPGTRLTVL.

The chain employs TRBV27 and TRBJ1-5; D is undetermined. This CDR3 region has 13 residues. V was pared by 0 bases and J by 3 bases, with 3 bases between. Per germline, CDR1 MNHEY and CDR2 SMNVEV (reference sequence). Here the CDR3 DNA reads TGTGCCAGCAGTTTATCCGTCAATCAGCCCCAGCATTTT. This sequence encodes CASSLSVNQPQHF.

V and J are TRBV2 and TRBJ1-5; 12 positions agree with TRBD1. Germline assignment: CDR1 SNHLY and CDR2 FYNNEI. With 6 bases clipped from V and 7 bases from J, the junction kept 4 bases outside the gene matches. CDR3 length: 14 amino acids. The CDR3 reads CASSGTGGRQPQHF. CDR3 in DNA: TGTGCCAGCAGCGGGACAGGGGGCAGGCAGCCCCAGCATTTT.

In its sample, this clone was seen once. The gene calls are TRBV7-2 and TRBJ1-2; tentatively, D is TRBD1 (5 bases). This CDR3 spans 17 amino acids. The germline V and J ends were trimmed by 1 base and 8 bases, with 23 bases remaining between them. Germline CDR1 is SGHTA and CDR2 is FQGNSA. The CDR3 DNA is TGTGCCAGCAGCTTAGTATTCGGCGGGGCGGGGAGTGGAGGCTACACCTTC. It translates to CASSLVFGGAGSGGYTF. Complete variable domain (other parts from reference TRBV7-2 and TRBJ1-2): GAGVSQSPSNKVTEKGKDVELRCDPISGHTALYWYRQSLGQGLEFLIYFQGNSAPDKSGLPSDRFSAERTGGSVSTLTIQRTQQEDSAVYLCASSLVFGGAGSGGYTFGSGTRLTVV.

This rearrangement joins TRBV5-8 to TRBJ1-2, with 10 bases that match TRBD1. Germline lookup yields CDR1 SGHTS and CDR2 YDEGEE. The length of the CDR3 is 13 residues. V shed 9 bases and J 8 bases; nucleotides not matched to a gene: 10. The CDR3 DNA follows: TGTGCCACCCCAGGGGGACAGGGGTACGGCTACACCTTC. It yields the protein CATPGGQGYGYTF.

This chain joins TRBV5-1 and TRBJ1-3; weak D call: TRBD1 (5 bases). V was pared by 7 bases and J by 0 bases, with 20 bases between. Germline assignment: CDR1 SGHRS and CDR2 YFSETQ. This CDR3 spans 17 amino acids. Here the CDR3 DNA reads TGCGCCAGCCCAACCGGGAGGGGCTCAAGCTCTGGAAACACCATATATTTT. Translating gives CASPTGRGSSSGNTIYF.

This clone showed up just once. This chain connects TRBV7-6 to TRBJ1-2; 10 nucleotides line up with TRBD1. The CDR3 is 13 residues long. Losses at the gene ends were 6 bases for V and 11 bases for J; bases not matched to a gene: 9. Germline values: CDR1 SGHVS, CDR2 FNYEAQ. The CDR3 region is CASSLGTGDLYTF. CDR3 in DNA: TGTGCCAGCAGTTTGGGGACAGGGGATCTGTACACCTTC.

The chain carries TRBV6-5 and TRBJ2-2, with 8 bases that match TRBD2. The junction had 4 bases not matched to a gene; V was cut back by 2 bases and J by 5 bases. The CDR3 has 15 amino acids. Germline assignment: CDR1 MNHEY and CDR2 SVGAGI. Here the CDR3 reads CASSYRGGATGELFF. CDR3 sequence (DNA): TGTGCCAGCAGTTACCGGGGGGGGGCAACCGGGGAGCTGTTTTTT.

The V and J genes are TRBV7-6 and TRBJ2-5, with 11 bases fitting TRBD1. Germline loops: CDR1 SGHVS, CDR2 FNYEAQ. J was trimmed by 7 bases and V by 1 base; bases with no gene match: 2. This CDR3 is 14 amino acids long. The DNA of the CDR3 is TGTGCCAGCAGCTTAGAGGGACAGGGGGGGACCCAGTACTTC. This codes for CASSLEGQGGTQYF.

The chain carries TRBV18 and TRBJ1-2; 8 positions match TRBD1. CDR3 length equals 14 residues. Germline V lookup: CDR1 KGHSH, CDR2 LQKENI. V gave up 5 bases and J gave up 5 bases; unmatched junction bases: 7. The CDR3 sequence is CASSSGTGLYGYTF. CDR3 coding DNA: TGTGCCAGCTCATCAGGGACAGGTCTATATGGCTACACCTTC. Full variable domain (missing parts from reference TRBV18 and TRBJ1-2): NAGVMQNPRHLVRRRGQEARLRCSPMKGHSHVYWYRQLPEEGLKFMVYLQKENIIDESGMPKERFSAEFPKEGPSILRIQQVVRGDSAAYFCASSSGTGLYGYTFGSGTRLTVV.

V gene TRBV7-3 combines with J gene TRBJ1-4, with 9 bases aligning to TRBD1. Germline CDR1 reads SGHTA; CDR2 reads FQGTGA. The junction had 7 bases not matched to a gene; V was cut back by 7 bases and J by 7 bases. CDR3 length: 14 residues. CDR3 amino acids: CASNWDRASEKLFF. CDR3 DNA sequence: TGTGCCAGCAACTGGGACAGGGCTTCTGAAAAACTGTTTTTT.

The chain is built from TRBV7-8 and TRBJ2-3, with TRBD2 identical over 7 bases. Germline values: CDR1 SGHVS, CDR2 FQNEAQ. The CDR3 length is 16 residues. Trimming took 5 bases from V and 2 from J; bases not matched to a gene: 10. The CDR3 coding sequence is TGTGCCAGCAGCGGGCGACTAGCCTCCCCCACAGATACGCAGTATTTT. It codes for CASSGRLASPTDTQYF.

About this clone itself: One end of the junction is discordant with germline, which a read error may explain. This chain uses TRBV5-1 with TRBJ1-2, with no clear D. CDR3 length: 13 amino acids. CDR1 and CDR2 (germline): SGHRS, YFSETQ. CDR3 nucleotides: TGCGCCAGCAGCTCTCCCCGACGTCTAGAGAGATCCTTC. This translates into CASSSPRRLERSF.